This T cell receptor (beta chain) was captured in a study of siplizumab effects on memory and regulatory T cells. The germline V gene has CDR1 MNHEY and CDR2 SVGAGI. V was pared by 5 bases and J by 1 base, with 4 bases of the junction left unmatched. The CDR3 is made up of 15 amino acids. The data were produced by immunoSEQ multiplex PCR, yet TCRdb's version contains in-frame clones alone and is incomplete. The sample has 100,000 or so clones, about 90% seen once. This chain connects TRBV6-5 to TRBJ2-1; 8 nucleotides align to TRBD1. Sequencing input: CD4+ T cells sorted from blood. The sequence came from a human donor in good health. The CDR3 DNA reads as TGTGCCAGCAGTCCGACAGGGGCGTCCTACAATGAGCAGTTCTTC. Its translation is CASSPTGASYNEQFF.